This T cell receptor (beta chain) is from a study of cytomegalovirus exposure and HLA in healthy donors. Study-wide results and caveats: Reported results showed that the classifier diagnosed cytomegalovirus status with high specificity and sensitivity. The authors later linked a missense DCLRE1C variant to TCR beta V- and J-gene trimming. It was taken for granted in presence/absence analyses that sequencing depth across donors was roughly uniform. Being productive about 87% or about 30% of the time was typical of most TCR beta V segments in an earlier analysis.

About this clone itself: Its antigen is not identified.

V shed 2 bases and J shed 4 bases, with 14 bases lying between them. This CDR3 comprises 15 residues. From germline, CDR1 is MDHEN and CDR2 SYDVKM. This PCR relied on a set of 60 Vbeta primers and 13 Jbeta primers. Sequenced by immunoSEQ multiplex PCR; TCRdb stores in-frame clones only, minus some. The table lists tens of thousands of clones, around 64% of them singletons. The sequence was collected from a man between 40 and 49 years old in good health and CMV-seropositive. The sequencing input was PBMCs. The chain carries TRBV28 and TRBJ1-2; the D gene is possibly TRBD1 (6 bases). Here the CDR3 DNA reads TGTGCCAGCAGTTTAGAGGGACGGGGGGCCTATGGCTACACCTTC. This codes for CASSLEGRGAYGYTF.